The clone carrying this TCR beta chain was seen only a few times. The data originate from a study of blood T cells in healthy people across ages. The second PCR ran about 6 to 12 cycles with a sample-barcoded 5' primer and J-beta primers. TCRdb used MiXCR to reprocess the 5' RACE reads, holding one entry per CDR3 protein. The data show around 850,000 distinct CDR3 sequences, under 40% seen once. The ends were cut back, 3 bases at V and 1 base at J, with 9 bases in the middle. Per germline, CDR1 LNHNV and CDR2 YYDKDF (reference sequence). The CDR3 length is 14 residues. What was sequenced was blood. The receptor was isolated from a man between 18 and 29 years old in good health. This chain links TRBV15 with TRBJ1-1, with D perhaps TRBD1 (6 bases). CDR3 sequence: CATSSPDRNTEAFF. CDR3 DNA: TGTGCCACCAGCAGCCCGGACAGGAACACTGAAGCTTTCTTT.